The clone carrying this T cell receptor (beta chain) has ten or more counts. Its antigen is as yet unknown. The sample is drawn from a study of T cells after yellow fever vaccination. About the study: Preparation used SMART-Seq v4 Ultra Low Input for the low-cell-number fractions. The study's findings and limits: Subsequent to the booster, the majority of primary-vaccination clones reappeared (roughly 97% CD4, approximately 90% CD8). CD4 and CD8 compartments shared a small share of clonotypes, likely from convergent recombination.

The CDR3 length is 17 residues. Germline V gene sequence: CDR1 SEHNR, CDR2 FQNEAQ (reference sequence). V lost 5 bases and J 0 bases, leaving 17 bases between the germline ends. TCRdb analysed the 5' RACE reads with MiXCR anew, one entry per CDR3 protein. Here the sample spans 300,000 to 400,000 distinct CDR3 sequences, roughly 8.7% being singletons. Sequencing was performed on PBMCs, taken on the day of the first yellow fever vaccination. The chain recombines TRBV7-9 with TRBJ2-4, with D perhaps matching TRBD1 (5 bases). The clonotype comes from a man aged 18 to 29 who received the YFV17D yellow fever vaccine. The CDR3 DNA follows: TGTGCCAGCAGCAAACACAGGAGTCTGCTAGCCAAAAACATTCAGTACTTC. It specifies CASSKHRSLLAKNIQYF.